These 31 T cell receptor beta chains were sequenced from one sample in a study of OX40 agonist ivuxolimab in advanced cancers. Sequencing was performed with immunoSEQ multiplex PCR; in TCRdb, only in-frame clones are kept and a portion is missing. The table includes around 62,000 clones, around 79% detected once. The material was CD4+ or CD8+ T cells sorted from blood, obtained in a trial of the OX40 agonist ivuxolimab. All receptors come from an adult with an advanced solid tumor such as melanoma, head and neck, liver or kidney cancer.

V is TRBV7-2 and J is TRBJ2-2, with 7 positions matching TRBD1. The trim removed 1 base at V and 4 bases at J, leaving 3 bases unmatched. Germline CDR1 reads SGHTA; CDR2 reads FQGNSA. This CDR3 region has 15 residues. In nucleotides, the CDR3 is TGTGCCAGCAGCTTAGGGGACAGAACCACCGGGGAGCTGTTTTTT. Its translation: CASSLGDRTTGELFF.

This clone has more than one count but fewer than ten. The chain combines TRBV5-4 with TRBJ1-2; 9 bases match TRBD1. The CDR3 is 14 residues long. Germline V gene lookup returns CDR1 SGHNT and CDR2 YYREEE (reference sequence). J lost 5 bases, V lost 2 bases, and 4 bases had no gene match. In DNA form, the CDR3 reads TGTGCCAGCAGCTTCCCGGGACAGGGATATGGCTACACCTTC. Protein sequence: CASSFPGQGYGYTF. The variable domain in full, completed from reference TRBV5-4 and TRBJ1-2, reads ETGVTQSPTHLIKTRGQQVTLRCSSQSGHNTVSWYQQALGQGPQFIFQYYREEENGRGNFPPRFSGLQFPNYSSELNVNALELDDSALYLCASSFPGQGYGYTFGSGTRLTVV.

The CDR3 nucleotides are TGTGCCAGCAGTCCCGGGACTAGCGGTTCCTACGAGCAGTACGTC. Protein product: CASSPGTSGSYEQYV. The V call is TRBV28, the J call TRBJ2-7; the match to TRBD2 covers 11 bases. The CDR3 has 15 amino acids. Germline V lookup: CDR1 MDHEN, CDR2 SYDVKM. Unmatched junction bases numbered 4, after V lost 5 bases and J lost 1 base.

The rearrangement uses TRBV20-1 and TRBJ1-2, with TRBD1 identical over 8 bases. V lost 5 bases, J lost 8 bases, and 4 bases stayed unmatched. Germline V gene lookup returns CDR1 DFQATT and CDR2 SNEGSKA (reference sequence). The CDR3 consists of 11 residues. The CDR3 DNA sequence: TGCAGTGCTCGGGGACAGGAAGGCTACACCTTC. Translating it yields CSARGQEGYTF.

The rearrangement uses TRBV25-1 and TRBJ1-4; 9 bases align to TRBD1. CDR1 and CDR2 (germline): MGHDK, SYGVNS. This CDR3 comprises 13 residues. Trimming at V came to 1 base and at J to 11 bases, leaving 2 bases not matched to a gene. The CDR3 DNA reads TGTGCCAGCAGTGAATCCGGACAGGGGAAACTGTTTTTT. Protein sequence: CASSESGQGKLFF. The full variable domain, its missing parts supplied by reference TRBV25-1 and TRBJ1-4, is EADIYQTPRYLVIGTGKKITLECSQTMGHDKMYWYQQDPGMELHLIHYSYGVNSTEKGDLSSESTVSRIRTEHFPLTLESARPSHTSQYLCASSESGQGKLFFGSGTQLSVL.

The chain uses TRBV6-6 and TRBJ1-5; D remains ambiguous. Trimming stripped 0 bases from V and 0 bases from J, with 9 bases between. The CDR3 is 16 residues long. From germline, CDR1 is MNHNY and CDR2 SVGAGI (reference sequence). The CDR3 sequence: CASSYSSPDSNQPQHF. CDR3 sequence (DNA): TGTGCCAGCAGTTACTCCTCGCCAGATAGCAATCAGCCCCAGCATTTT.

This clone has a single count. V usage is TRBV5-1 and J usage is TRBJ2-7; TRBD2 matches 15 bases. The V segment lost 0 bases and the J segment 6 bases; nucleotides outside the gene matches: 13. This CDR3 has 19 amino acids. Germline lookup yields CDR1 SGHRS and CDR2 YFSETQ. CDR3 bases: TGCGCCAGCAGCTTGGCCGCGTCCGGACTAGCGGGAGGGGTCGGCGAGCAGTACTTC. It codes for CASSLAASGLAGGVGEQYF.

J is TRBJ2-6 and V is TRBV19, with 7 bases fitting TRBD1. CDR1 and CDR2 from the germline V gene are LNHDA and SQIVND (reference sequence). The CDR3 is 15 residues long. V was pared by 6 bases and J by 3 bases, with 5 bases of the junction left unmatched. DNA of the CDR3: TGTGCCAGTAGGTCACAGGGGAGTGGGGCCAACGTCCTGACTTTC. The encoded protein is CASRSQGSGANVLTF. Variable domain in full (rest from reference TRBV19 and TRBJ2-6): DGGITQSPKYLFRKEGQNVTLSCEQNLNHDAMYWYRQDPGQGLRLIYYSQIVNDFQKGDIAEGYSVSREKKESFPLTVTSAQKNPTAFYLCASRSQGSGANVLTFGAGSRLTVL.

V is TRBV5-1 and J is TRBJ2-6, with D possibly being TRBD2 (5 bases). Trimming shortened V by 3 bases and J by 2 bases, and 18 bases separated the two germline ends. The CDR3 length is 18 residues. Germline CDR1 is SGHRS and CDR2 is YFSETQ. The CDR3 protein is CASSSDLLISAGANVLTF. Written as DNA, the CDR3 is TGCGCCAGCAGCTCGGACTTGCTGATATCTGCTGGGGCCAACGTCCTGACTTTC.

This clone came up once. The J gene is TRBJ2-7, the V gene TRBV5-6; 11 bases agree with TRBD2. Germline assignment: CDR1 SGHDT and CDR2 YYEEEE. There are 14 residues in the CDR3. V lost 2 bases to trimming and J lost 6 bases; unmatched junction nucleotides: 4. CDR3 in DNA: TGTGCCAGCAGCTTACTAGCGGGAGTGAGCGAGCAGTACTTC. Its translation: CASSLLAGVSEQYF.

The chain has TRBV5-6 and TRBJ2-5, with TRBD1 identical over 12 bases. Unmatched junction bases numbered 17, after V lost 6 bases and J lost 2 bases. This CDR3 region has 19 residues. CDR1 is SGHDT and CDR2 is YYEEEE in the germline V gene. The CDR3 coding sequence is TGTGCCAGCATCCTGTGGAGCGGGACAGGGGGCATTAGTCAAGAGACCCAGTACTTC. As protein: CASILWSGTGGISQETQYF.

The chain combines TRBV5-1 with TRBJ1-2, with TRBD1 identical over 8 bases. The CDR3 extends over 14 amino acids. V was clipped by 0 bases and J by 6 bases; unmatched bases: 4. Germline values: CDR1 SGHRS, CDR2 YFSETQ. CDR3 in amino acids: CASSLDQGANGYTF. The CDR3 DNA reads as TGCGCCAGCAGCTTGGACCAGGGGGCGAATGGCTACACCTTC.

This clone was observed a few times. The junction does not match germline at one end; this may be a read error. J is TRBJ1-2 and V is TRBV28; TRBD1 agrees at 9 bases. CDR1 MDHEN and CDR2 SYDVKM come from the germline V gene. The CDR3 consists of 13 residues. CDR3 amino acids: CATFPGQGPPGGF. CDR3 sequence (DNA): TGTGCCACCTTTCCAGGACAGGGGCCTCCTGGCGGCTTC.

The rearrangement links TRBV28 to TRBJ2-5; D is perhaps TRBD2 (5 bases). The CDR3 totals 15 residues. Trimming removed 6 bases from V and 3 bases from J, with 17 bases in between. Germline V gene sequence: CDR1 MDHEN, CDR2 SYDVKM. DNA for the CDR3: TGTGCCAGCAGCGAACCTCGGTCGGAGGAAGAGACCCAGTACTTC. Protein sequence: CASSEPRSEEETQYF.

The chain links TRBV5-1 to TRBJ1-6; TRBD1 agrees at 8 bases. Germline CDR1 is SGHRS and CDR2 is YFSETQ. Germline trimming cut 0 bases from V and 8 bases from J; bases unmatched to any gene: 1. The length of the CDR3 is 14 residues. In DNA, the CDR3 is TGCGCCAGCAGCTTGGACAGGGGGGATTCACCCCTCCACTTT. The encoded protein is CASSLDRGDSPLHF. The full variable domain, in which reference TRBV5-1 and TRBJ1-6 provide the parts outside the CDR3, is KAGVTQTPRYLIKTRGQQVTLSCSPISGHRSVSWYQQTPGQGLQFLFEYFSETQRNKGNFPGRFSGRQFSNSRSEMNVSTLELGDSALYLCASSLDRGDSPLHFGNGTRLTVT.

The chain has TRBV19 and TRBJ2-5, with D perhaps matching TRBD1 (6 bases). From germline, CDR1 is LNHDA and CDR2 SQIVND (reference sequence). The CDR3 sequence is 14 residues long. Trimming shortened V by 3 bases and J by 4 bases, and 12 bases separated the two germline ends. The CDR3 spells CASSIDRPSETQYF. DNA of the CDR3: TGTGCCAGTAGTATCGACAGGCCCTCAGAGACCCAGTACTTC.

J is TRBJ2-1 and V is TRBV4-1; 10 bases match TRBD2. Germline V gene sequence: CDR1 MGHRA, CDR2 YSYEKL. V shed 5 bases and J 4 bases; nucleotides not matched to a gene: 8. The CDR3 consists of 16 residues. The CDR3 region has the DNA TGCGCCAGCAGCTTTCTCGGTAGCGGGGGGTACAATGAGCAGTTCTTC. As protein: CASSFLGSGGYNEQFF.

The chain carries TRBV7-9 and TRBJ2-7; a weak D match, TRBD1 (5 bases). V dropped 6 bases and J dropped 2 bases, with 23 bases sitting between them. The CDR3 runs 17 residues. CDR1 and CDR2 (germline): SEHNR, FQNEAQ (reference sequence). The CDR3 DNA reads TGTGCCAGCAGATCAAACTCTCGTCAGGGCTACCCCTACGAGCAGTACTTC. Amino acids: CASRSNSRQGYPYEQYF.

CDR3 in DNA: TGTGCCAGTAGTATGGTTTACGGGGCCTCGGTGGCCTACGAGCAGTACTTC. Residues: CASSMVYGASVAYEQYF. The rearrangement uses TRBV19 and TRBJ2-7; either TRBD1 or TRBD2 may fit D (5 bases each). The CDR3 runs to 17 residues. V lost 3 bases, J lost 2 bases, and 20 bases lay in between. Germline CDR1 is LNHDA and CDR2 is SQIVND (reference sequence).

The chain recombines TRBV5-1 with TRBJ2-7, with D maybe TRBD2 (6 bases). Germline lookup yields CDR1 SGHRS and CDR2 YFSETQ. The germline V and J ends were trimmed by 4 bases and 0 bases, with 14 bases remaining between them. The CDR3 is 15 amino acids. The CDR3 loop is CASSTIRDSSYEQYF. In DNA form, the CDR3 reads TGCGCCAGCAGCACAATCCGGGACTCCTCCTACGAGCAGTACTTC.

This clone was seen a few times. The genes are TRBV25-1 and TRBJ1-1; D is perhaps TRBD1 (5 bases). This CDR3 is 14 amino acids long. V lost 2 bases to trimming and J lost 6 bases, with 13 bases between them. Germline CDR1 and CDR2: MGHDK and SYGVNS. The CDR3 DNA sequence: TGTGCCAGCAGTGAAGGGGTGGGACCCGCTGAAGCTTTCTTT. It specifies CASSEGVGPAEAFF.

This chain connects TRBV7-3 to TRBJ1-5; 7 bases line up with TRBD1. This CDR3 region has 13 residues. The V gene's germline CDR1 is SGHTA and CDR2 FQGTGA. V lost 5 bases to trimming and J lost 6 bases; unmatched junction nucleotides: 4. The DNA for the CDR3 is TGTGCCAGCAGCATACAGGGGAGTCAGCCCCAGCATTTT. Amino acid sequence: CASSIQGSQPQHF.

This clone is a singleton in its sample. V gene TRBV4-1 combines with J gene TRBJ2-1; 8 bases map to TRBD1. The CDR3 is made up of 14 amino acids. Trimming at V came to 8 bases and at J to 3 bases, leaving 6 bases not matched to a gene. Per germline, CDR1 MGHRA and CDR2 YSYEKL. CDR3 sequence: CASAGGDFYNEQFF. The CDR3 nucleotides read TGCGCCAGCGCAGGGGGCGATTTCTACAATGAGCAGTTCTTC.

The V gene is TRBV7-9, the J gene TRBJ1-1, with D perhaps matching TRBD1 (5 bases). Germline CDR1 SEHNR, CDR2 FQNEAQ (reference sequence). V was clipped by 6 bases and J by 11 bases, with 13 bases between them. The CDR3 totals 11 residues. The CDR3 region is CASRAGDKAFF. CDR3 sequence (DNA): TGTGCCAGCAGAGCGGGGGATAAGGCTTTCTTT.

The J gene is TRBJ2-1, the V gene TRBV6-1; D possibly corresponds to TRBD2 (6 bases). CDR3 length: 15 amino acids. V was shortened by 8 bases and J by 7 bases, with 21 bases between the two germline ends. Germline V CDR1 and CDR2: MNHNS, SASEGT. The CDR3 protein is CASEGRMDGWNEQFF. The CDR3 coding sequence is TGTGCCAGCGAGGGGAGGATGGACGGTTGGAATGAGCAGTTCTTC.

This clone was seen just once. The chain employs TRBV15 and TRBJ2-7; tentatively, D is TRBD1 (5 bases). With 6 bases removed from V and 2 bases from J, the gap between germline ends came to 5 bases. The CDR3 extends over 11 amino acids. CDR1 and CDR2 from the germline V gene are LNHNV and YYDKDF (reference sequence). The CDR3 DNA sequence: TGTGCCACCAGAGGGGCCTACGAGCAGTACTTC. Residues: CATRGAYEQYF.

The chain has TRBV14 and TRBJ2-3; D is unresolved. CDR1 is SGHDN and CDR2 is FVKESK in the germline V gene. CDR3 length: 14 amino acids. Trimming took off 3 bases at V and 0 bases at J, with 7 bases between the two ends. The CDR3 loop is CASSHKGSTDTQYF. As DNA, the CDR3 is TGTGCCAGCAGCCATAAGGGTAGCACAGATACGCAGTATTTT.

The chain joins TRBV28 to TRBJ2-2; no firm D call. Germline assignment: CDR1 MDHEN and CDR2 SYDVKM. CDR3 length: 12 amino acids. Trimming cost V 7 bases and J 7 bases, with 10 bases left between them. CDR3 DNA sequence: TGTGCCAGCACCTTGGGTGGCGGGGAGCTGTTTTTT. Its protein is CASTLGGGELFF.

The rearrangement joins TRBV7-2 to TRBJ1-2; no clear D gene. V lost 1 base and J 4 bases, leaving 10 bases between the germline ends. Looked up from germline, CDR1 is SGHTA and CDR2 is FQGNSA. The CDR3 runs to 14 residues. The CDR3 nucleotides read TGTGCCAGCAGCTTAGGAGGGATAAGCTATGGCTACACCTTC. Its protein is CASSLGGISYGYTF.

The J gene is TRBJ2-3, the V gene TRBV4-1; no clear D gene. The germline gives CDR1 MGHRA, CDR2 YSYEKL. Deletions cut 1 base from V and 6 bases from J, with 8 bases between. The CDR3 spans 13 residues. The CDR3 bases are TGCGCCAGCAGCCAAGGCAGCTCGGATACGCAGTATTTT. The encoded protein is CASSQGSSDTQYF.

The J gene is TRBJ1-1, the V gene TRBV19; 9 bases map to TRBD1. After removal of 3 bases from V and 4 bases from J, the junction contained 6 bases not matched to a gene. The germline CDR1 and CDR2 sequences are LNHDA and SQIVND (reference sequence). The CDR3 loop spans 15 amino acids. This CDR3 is CASSIGGTGSTEAFF. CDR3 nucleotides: TGTGCCAGTAGTATTGGGGGGACAGGGAGCACTGAAGCTTTCTTT.